This T cell receptor beta chain is drawn from a study of technical replicates of blood from several donors. Using immunoSEQ multiplex PCR, the repertoire was profiled, and TCRdb retains in-frame clones only, with some absent. The sample carries around 75,000 clones, around nine tenths recorded once. V lost 0 bases, J lost 5 bases, and 10 bases lay in between. CDR3 length: 14 amino acids. Germline values: CDR1 SGHNT, CDR2 YYREEE (reference sequence). The V and J genes are TRBV5-4 and TRBJ2-3; tentatively, D is TRBD1 (5 bases). This receptor was taken from a human donor in good health. Sequenced material: T cells isolated from PBMCs. The CDR3 DNA follows: TGTGCCAGCAGCTTGGGGGGCGCAATAGATACGCAGTATTTT. Residues: CASSLGGAIDTQYF. The complete variable domain, with remaining parts taken from reference TRBV5-4 and TRBJ2-3, reads ETGVTQSPTHLIKTRGQQVTLRCSSQSGHNTVSWYQQALGQGPQFIFQYYREEENGRGNFPPRFSGLQFPNYSSELNVNALELDDSALYLCASSLGGAIDTQYFGPGTRLTVL.